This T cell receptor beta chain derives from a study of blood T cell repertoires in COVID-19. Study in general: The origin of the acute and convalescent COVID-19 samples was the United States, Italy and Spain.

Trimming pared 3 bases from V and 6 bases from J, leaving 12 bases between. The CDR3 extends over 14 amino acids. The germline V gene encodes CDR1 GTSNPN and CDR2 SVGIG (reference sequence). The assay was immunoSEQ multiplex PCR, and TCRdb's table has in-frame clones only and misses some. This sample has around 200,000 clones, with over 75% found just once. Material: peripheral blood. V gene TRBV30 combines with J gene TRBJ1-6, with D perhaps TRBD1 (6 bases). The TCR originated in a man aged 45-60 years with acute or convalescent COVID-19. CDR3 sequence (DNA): TGTGCCTGGAGCAGGGGAAATTTTAATTCACCCCTCCACTTT. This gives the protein CAWSRGNFNSPLHF.